The 12 T cell receptor beta chains below were found in one sample sequenced in a study of blood T cell repertoires in COVID-19. Sequencing used immunoSEQ multiplex PCR; TCRdb keeps in-frame clones, though not all of them. The sample lists about 71,000 clones; about nine tenths were seen once. Sequenced: peripheral blood. The origin of the receptors is a young woman with acute or convalescent COVID-19.

The gene calls are TRBV28 and TRBJ2-7, with 11 positions matching TRBD1. The CDR3 is 14 amino acids. From germline, CDR1 is MDHEN and CDR2 SYDVKM. V was pared by 3 bases and J by 7 bases, with 5 bases of the junction left unmatched. DNA for the CDR3: TGTGCCAGCAGTTTTTTAGGGACAGGGGGTGAGCAGTACTTC. Translation gives CASSFLGTGGEQYF.

Note on this clone: The sample has other DNA sequences that encode this CDR3 too. This sequence joins TRBV5-1 and TRBJ2-3, with 9 bases aligning to TRBD2. Germline loops: CDR1 SGHRS, CDR2 YFSETQ. Losses at the gene ends were 0 bases for V and 1 base for J; bases not matched to a gene: 0. The CDR3 is 15 amino acids. The CDR3 DNA reads TGCGCCAGCAGCTTGGGACTAGCGGGCACAGATACGCAGTATTTT. This encodes CASSLGLAGTDTQYF. Full variable domain (missing parts from reference TRBV5-1 and TRBJ2-3): KAGVTQTPRYLIKTRGQQVTLSCSPISGHRSVSWYQQTPGQGLQFLFEYFSETQRNKGNFPGRFSGRQFSNSRSEMNVSTLELGDSALYLCASSLGLAGTDTQYFGPGTRLTVL.

Only one count was recorded for this clone. The V call is TRBV2, the J call TRBJ1-4; no reliable D call. This CDR3 comprises 14 residues. V was shortened by 3 bases and J by 5 bases, with 10 bases between the two germline ends. Germline V gene data show CDR1 as SNHLY and CDR2 as FYNNEI. The CDR3 loop reads CASSDSRKNEKLFF. For the CDR3, the DNA is TGTGCCAGCAGTGATAGCCGGAAAAATGAAAAACTGTTTTTT.

Only one count was recorded for this clone. In the same sample, other DNA sequences code for this CDR3. This chain joins TRBV29-1 and TRBJ1-2, with 8 bases identical to TRBD1. Per germline, CDR1 SQVTM and CDR2 ANQGSEA. Trimming removed 4 bases from V and 3 bases from J; junction bases left unmatched: 4. CDR3 length: 13 residues. DNA of the CDR3: TGCAGCGTTGGAGACAGGGGATACTATGGCTACACCTTC. This gives the protein CSVGDRGYYGYTF.

The chain links TRBV30 to TRBJ1-2; D perhaps matches TRBD1 (6 bases). The CDR3 is 13 residues long. The ends were cut back, 0 bases at V and 8 bases at J, with 13 bases in the middle. Germline V gives CDR1 GTSNPN, CDR2 SVGIG (reference sequence). As DNA, the CDR3 is TGTGCCTGGAGTGTACAGGGTTCCGGGGGCTACACCTTC. It specifies CAWSVQGSGGYTF.

This clone is a singleton in its sample. This chain uses TRBV12-3 or TRBV12-4 with TRBJ2-3; D uncertain. Trimming left V 4 bases short and J 3 bases short, with 8 bases between. This CDR3 region has 13 residues. The CDR3 DNA sequence: TGTGCCAGCAGTTATTCTCGGACAGATACGCAGTATTTT. It yields the protein CASSYSRTDTQYF.

The chain couples TRBV28 to TRBJ2-1; maybe TRBD2 (7 bases). In germline, CDR1 is MDHEN, CDR2 SYDVKM. CDR3 length equals 15 residues. V was clipped by 6 bases and J by 9 bases, with 21 bases between them. The CDR3 nucleotides read TGTGCCAGCAGCCCACGAGGGGGGGGAAAGGGTGAGCAGTTCTTC. Its translation: CASSPRGGGKGEQFF.

The chain uses TRBV19 and TRBJ2-7; perhaps TRBD2 as D (6 bases). The CDR3 loop spans 14 amino acids. V was pared by 6 bases and J by 6 bases, with 18 bases between. The V gene's germline CDR1 is LNHDA and CDR2 SQIVND (reference sequence). CDR3 region: CASREGQAVGEQYF. Here the CDR3 DNA reads TGTGCCAGTAGGGAGGGGCAGGCAGTCGGCGAGCAGTACTTC.

V gene TRBV4-1 combines with J gene TRBJ1-2; TRBD1 aligns across 10 bases. CDR3 length equals 18 residues. CDR1 and CDR2 from the germline V gene are MGHRA and YSYEKL. V was pared by 1 base and J by 0 bases, with 8 bases of the junction left unmatched. CDR3 in DNA: TGCGCCAGCAGCCAAGCCACGGGACAGGGGTCAGCTAACTATGGCTACACCTTC. This encodes CASSQATGQGSANYGYTF.

This clone was seen only a few times. This chain uses TRBV18 with TRBJ2-2; D is possibly TRBD2 (6 bases). V lost 0 bases to trimming and J lost 3 bases, with 8 bases between them. There are 15 residues in the CDR3. Germline CDR1 reads KGHSH; CDR2 reads LQKENI. This CDR3 is CASSPPGLYTGELFF. As DNA, the CDR3 is TGTGCCAGCTCACCACCGGGACTGTACACCGGGGAGCTGTTTTTT. Full variable domain (remainder filled in from reference TRBV18 and TRBJ2-2): NAGVMQNPRHLVRRRGQEARLRCSPMKGHSHVYWYRQLPEEGLKFMVYLQKENIIDESGMPKERFSAEFPKEGPSILRIQQVVRGDSAAYFCASSPPGLYTGELFFGEGSRLTVL.

This sequence joins TRBV6-5 and TRBJ1-2; TRBD1 matches 7 bases. The CDR3 extends over 13 amino acids. The V gene's germline CDR1 is MNHEY and CDR2 SVGAGI. The ends lost 6 bases at V and 2 bases at J; junction bases unmatched: 3. CDR3 region: CASSSGQNYGYTF. CDR3 sequence (DNA): TGTGCCAGCAGCTCGGGACAGAACTATGGCTACACCTTC.

V and J are TRBV4-3 and TRBJ2-7, with 7 bases matching TRBD2. The CDR3 spans 15 residues. The junction had 6 bases not matched to a gene; V was cut back by 0 bases and J by 4 bases. Germline V CDR1 and CDR2: LGHNA, YSLEER. The CDR3 region is CASSQDAGVAYEQYF. CDR3 DNA sequence: TGCGCCAGCAGCCAAGATGCGGGAGTAGCTTACGAGCAGTACTTC.